Only one count was recorded for the clone carrying this T cell receptor (beta chain). The antigen remains undetermined. Primers included in the PCR were 60 Vbeta and 13 Jbeta primers. The assay was immunoSEQ multiplex PCR, and TCRdb's table has in-frame clones only and misses some. The sample lists around 180,000 clones, 81% occurring once. The germline V gene encodes CDR1 SGHRS and CDR2 YFSETQ. Trimming took 7 bases from V and 7 from J, leaving 21 bases between them. The length of the CDR3 is 15 residues. This entry is derived from a study of cytomegalovirus exposure and HLA in healthy donors. Findings of the study overall: Investigators reported over 150 TCR beta chains as tied to cytomegalovirus.

The sequenced sample consisted of PBMCs. The gene calls are TRBV5-1 and TRBJ2-1; possibly TRBD2 for D (7 bases). The clonotype comes from a young man in good health and CMV-seronegative. The CDR3, as DNA: TGCGCCAGCGCTACCCGAGGGGGGGCGGGGAATGAGCAGTTCTTC. Encoded protein: CASATRGGAGNEQFF. Using reference TRBV5-1 and TRBJ2-1 for the parts outside the CDR3, the full variable domain is KAGVTQTPRYLIKTRGQQVTLSCSPISGHRSVSWYQQTPGQGLQFLFEYFSETQRNKGNFPGRFSGRQFSNSRSEMNVSTLELGDSALYLCASATRGGAGNEQFFGPGTRLTVL.